Below are 20 T cell receptor beta chains sequenced from a single sample in a study of chemoradiotherapy in HPV16-positive cancers (dated by TCRdb to between 2022 and 2023). The library was made by the immunoSEQ multiplex PCR assay. Imported from immuneACCESS, the table was reduced by TCRdb to in-frame sequences with V and J called. These copies leave out some clones; in studies compared against another copy, an unresolved V gene accounts for under half, and the cause of the remainder is not known. The sample records about 350 clones, about 89% of which are singletons. The ten most abundant clones make up just under 7% of the sample. The specimen comprised tumor tissue, sampled from a patient who underwent chemoradiotherapy. The receptors were gathered from a human donor with HPV-associated anogenital cancer.

This clone was seen once. The V call is TRBV10-3, the J call TRBJ2-1; 14 bases line up with TRBD2. Germline loops: CDR1 ENHRY, CDR2 SYGVKD. V trimming: 6 bases; J trimming: 7 bases; junction bases outside the gene matches: 8. CDR3 length: 16 amino acids. The CDR3 DNA reads TGTGCCATCAGGGTGACTAGCGGGGGGGCGAGGAATGAGCAGTTCTTC. Encoded protein: CAIRVTSGGARNEQFF.

This clone was seen only a few times. The chain links TRBV4-3 to TRBJ1-4; D is unclear. Germline CDR1 is LGHNA and CDR2 is YSLEER. The V end was cut by 1 base, the J end by 7 bases, with 4 bases between. CDR3 size: 12 residues. The CDR3, as DNA: TGCGCCAGCAGCCAAGGGGTTGAAAAACTGTTTTTT. Residues: CASSQGVEKLFF.

The CDR3 DNA is TGTGCCAGCAGTCCGGGTTGGGGTTCTGGAAACACCATATATTTT. This codes for CASSPGWGSGNTIYF. The chain carries TRBV25-1 and TRBJ1-3; D gene uncertain. There are 15 residues in the CDR3. V lost 5 bases and J lost 1, with 12 bases in between. Germline V gene lookup returns CDR1 MGHDK and CDR2 SYGVNS.

The rearrangement uses TRBV4-1 and TRBJ2-7; weak D call: TRBD1 (6 bases). V lost 2 bases to trimming and J lost 4 bases, with 18 bases between them. The CDR3 is 16 amino acids. CDR1 MGHRA and CDR2 YSYEKL come from the germline V gene. The CDR3 DNA is TGCGCCAGCAGCCAATCTCCCACAGGGAGCAGATACGAGCAGTACTTC. Encoded protein: CASSQSPTGSRYEQYF.

The chain combines TRBV30 with TRBJ2-5; 10 bases fit TRBD1. The CDR3 runs 14 residues. Germline loops: CDR1 GTSNPN, CDR2 SVGIG (reference sequence). V shed 3 bases, J shed 7 bases, and the junction held 8 bases outside the gene matches. The CDR3, as DNA: TGTGCCTGGAGGACAGGGGGCGGTACTGGGACCCAGTACTTC. It translates to CAWRTGGGTGTQYF. The full variable domain, with the rest looked up from reference TRBV30 and TRBJ2-5, is SQTIHQWPATLVQPVGSPLSLECTVEGTSNPNLYWYRQAAGRGLQLLFYSVGIGQISSEVPQNLSASRPQDRQFILSSKKLLLSDSGFYLCAWRTGGGTGTQYFGPGTRLLVL.

The CDR3 here is CAGQGRTPRRYTF. The CDR3 DNA follows: TGTGCCGGACAGGGGCGCACCCCTAGACGCTACACCTTC. The V and J genes are TRBV2 and TRBJ1-2, with 9 bases lining up with TRBD1. The germline V gene encodes CDR1 SNHLY and CDR2 FYNNEI. The CDR3 contains 13 residues. V lost 11 bases and J lost 9; bases outside the gene matches: 13.

The chain joins TRBV2 to TRBJ1-2; 7 bases are shared with TRBD1. Germline lookup yields CDR1 SNHLY and CDR2 FYNNEI. V lost 7 bases, J lost 8 bases, and 10 bases stayed unmatched. The CDR3 contains 13 residues. CDR3 bases: TGTGCCAGCAATTGGGCAGGGGGTGAGGGCTACACCTTC. Its translation: CASNWAGGEGYTF. Full variable domain (outside the CDR3, taken from reference TRBV2 and TRBJ1-2): EPEVTQTPSHQVTQMGQEVILRCVPISNHLYFYWYRQILGQKVEFLVSFYNNEISEKSEIFDDQFSVERPDGSNFTLKIRSTKLEDSAMYFCASNWAGGEGYTFGSGTRLTVV.

The genes are TRBV10-2 and TRBJ2-1, with 13 bases that match TRBD2. Germline lookup yields CDR1 WSHSY and CDR2 SAAADI. This CDR3 comprises 17 residues. V trimming: 5 bases; J trimming: 7 bases; junction bases outside the gene matches: 11. The CDR3 nucleotides are TGCGCCAGCAGTCCCCCTTGGACTAGCGGGGGCCAAAATGAGCAGTTCTTC. The encoded protein is CASSPPWTSGGQNEQFF.

This chain joins TRBV7-2 and TRBJ1-6; D is unresolved. The CDR3 totals 14 residues. Germline CDR1 and CDR2: SGHTA and FQGNSA. V shed 6 bases and J shed 3 bases, with 9 bases lying between them. The CDR3 DNA reads TGTGCCAGCAGGTTCCAAGACTATAATTCACCCCTCCACTTT. Amino acids: CASRFQDYNSPLHF.

V gene TRBV19 combines with J gene TRBJ2-7; the match to TRBD1 covers 10 bases. Germline values: CDR1 LNHDA, CDR2 SQIVND (reference sequence). With V trimmed by 4 bases and J by 7 bases, 4 bases remained unmatched. The CDR3 runs 13 residues. The chain's CDR3 is CASSTTGGGEQYF. The DNA for the CDR3 is TGTGCCAGTAGTACGACAGGGGGCGGGGAGCAGTACTTC.

The chain has TRBV2 and TRBJ1-2, with 12 bases that match TRBD1. V was clipped by 6 bases and J by 3 bases; unmatched bases: 14. This CDR3 is built from 18 residues. From germline, CDR1 is SNHLY and CDR2 FYNNEI. Written as DNA, the CDR3 is TGTGCCAGCAGAACACACAGGGGACAGGGGGCGAAGGACTATGGCTACACCTTC. Translation gives CASRTHRGQGAKDYGYTF.

The chain links TRBV6-1 to TRBJ2-5; D call uncertain. The germline V gene encodes CDR1 MNHNS and CDR2 SASEGT. CDR3 size: 13 residues. Trimming cost V 0 bases and J 5 bases, with 7 bases left between them. The CDR3 sequence is CASSEAGWETQYF. Here the CDR3 DNA reads TGTGCCAGCAGTGAAGCCGGGTGGGAGACCCAGTACTTC.

This chain joins TRBV11-3 and TRBJ2-5; 7 bases are a match to TRBD2. CDR3 length equals 14 residues. V was pared by 5 bases and J by 2 bases, with 5 bases of the junction left unmatched. CDR1 and CDR2 from the germline V gene are SGHNT and YENEEA. The CDR3 sequence is CASSPVGGQETQYF. CDR3 sequence (DNA): TGTGCCAGCAGCCCAGTCGGGGGGCAAGAGACCCAGTACTTC. Full variable domain (missing parts from reference TRBV11-3 and TRBJ2-5): EAGVVQSPRYKIIEKKQPVAFWCNPISGHNTLYWYLQNLGQGPELLIRYENEEAVDDSQLPKDRFSAERLKGVDSTLKIQPAELGDSAVYLCASSPVGGQETQYFGPGTRLLVL.

This sequence joins TRBV27 and TRBJ1-4, with D possibly TRBD1 on 5 matching bases. CDR3 length: 15 amino acids. V lost 0 bases and J 7 bases, leaving 12 bases between the germline ends. Looked up from germline, CDR1 is MNHEY and CDR2 is SMNVEV (reference sequence). DNA for the CDR3: TGTGCCAGCAGTTTATCCCGGGACGGGCCTGAAAAACTGTTTTTT. Translating it yields CASSLSRDGPEKLFF. Together with reference TRBV27 and TRBJ1-4, the CDR3 gives the full variable domain: EAQVTQNPRYLITVTGKKLTVTCSQNMNHEYMSWYRQDPGLGLRQIYYSMNVEVTDKGDVPEGYKVSRKEKRNFPLILESPSPNQTSLYFCASSLSRDGPEKLFFGSGTQLSVL.

CDR3 nucleotide sequence: TGTGCCAGCAGCTTAACCCAGCCCCGGAGGTACAATGAGCAGTTCTTC. It translates to CASSLTQPRRYNEQFF. The rearrangement joins TRBV7-2 to TRBJ2-1; maybe TRBD2 (5 bases). Trimming took off 2 bases at V and 4 bases at J, with 15 bases between the two ends. The CDR3 is 16 amino acids. Germline V gene sequence: CDR1 SGHTA, CDR2 FQGNSA.

The genes are TRBV6-1 and TRBJ2-1; D ambiguous. Between the trimmed V and J ends, which lost 7 bases and 13 bases, there was a span of 14 bases. The germline CDR1 and CDR2 sequences are MNHNS and SASEGT. The CDR3 length is 11 residues. CDR3 amino acids: CASTRAGPQFF. The CDR3 nucleotides read TGTGCCAGCACCCGCGCTGGACCTCAGTTCTTC.

The chain combines TRBV4-1 with TRBJ1-2; maybe TRBD1 (6 bases). Trimming cost V 2 bases and J 8 bases, with 18 bases left between them. This CDR3 has 15 residues. Germline loops: CDR1 MGHRA, CDR2 YSYEKL. CDR3 bases: TGCGCCAGCAGCCAAACTCAGGGGAAATTCTTAGGCTACACCTTC. It specifies CASSQTQGKFLGYTF.

The V gene is TRBV9, the J gene TRBJ2-1; TRBD1 matches at 8 bases. The CDR3 runs to 15 residues. V dropped 5 bases and J dropped 3; count of bases not matched to a gene: 7. CDR1 and CDR2 from the germline V gene are SGDLS and YYNGEE. In DNA form, the CDR3 reads TGTGCCAGCAGTGCGCAGGGGGCTCACTACAATGAGCAGTTCTTC. Encoded protein: CASSAQGAHYNEQFF.

This chain joins TRBV6-5 and TRBJ1-2; TRBD1 is a possible D gene (5 bases). The CDR3 extends over 14 amino acids. CDR1 is MNHEY and CDR2 is SVGAGI in the germline V gene. V was pared by 5 bases and J by 0 bases, with 10 bases between. CDR3 sequence (DNA): TGTGCCAGCAGTCTCAGGGAAGCTAACTATGGCTACACCTTC. Translation gives CASSLREANYGYTF.

J is TRBJ2-1 and V is TRBV7-2; 8 bases are shared with TRBD2. Germline trimming cut 1 base from V and 9 bases from J; bases unmatched to any gene: 11. Looked up from germline, CDR1 is SGHTA and CDR2 is FQGNSA. CDR3 length: 16 amino acids. The CDR3 sequence is CASSLGGGTGVGEQFF. CDR3 DNA: TGTGCCAGCAGCTTAGGCGGGGGGACCGGGGTCGGTGAGCAGTTCTTC.